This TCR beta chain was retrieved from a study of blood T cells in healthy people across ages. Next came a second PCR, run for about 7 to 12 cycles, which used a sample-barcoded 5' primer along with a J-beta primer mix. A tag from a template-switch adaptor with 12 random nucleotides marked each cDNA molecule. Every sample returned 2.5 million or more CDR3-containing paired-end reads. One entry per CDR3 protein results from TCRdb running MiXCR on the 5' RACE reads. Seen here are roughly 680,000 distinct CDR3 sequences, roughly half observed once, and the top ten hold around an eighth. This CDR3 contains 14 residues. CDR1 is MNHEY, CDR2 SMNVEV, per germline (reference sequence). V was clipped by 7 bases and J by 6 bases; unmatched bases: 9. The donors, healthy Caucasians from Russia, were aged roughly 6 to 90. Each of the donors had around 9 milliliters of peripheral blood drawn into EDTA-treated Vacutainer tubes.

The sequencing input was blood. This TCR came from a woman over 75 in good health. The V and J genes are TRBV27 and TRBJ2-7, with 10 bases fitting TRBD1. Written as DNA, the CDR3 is TGTGCCAGCACCACACGGGACAGGGGAAGCGAGCAGTACTTC. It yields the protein CASTTRDRGSEQYF.